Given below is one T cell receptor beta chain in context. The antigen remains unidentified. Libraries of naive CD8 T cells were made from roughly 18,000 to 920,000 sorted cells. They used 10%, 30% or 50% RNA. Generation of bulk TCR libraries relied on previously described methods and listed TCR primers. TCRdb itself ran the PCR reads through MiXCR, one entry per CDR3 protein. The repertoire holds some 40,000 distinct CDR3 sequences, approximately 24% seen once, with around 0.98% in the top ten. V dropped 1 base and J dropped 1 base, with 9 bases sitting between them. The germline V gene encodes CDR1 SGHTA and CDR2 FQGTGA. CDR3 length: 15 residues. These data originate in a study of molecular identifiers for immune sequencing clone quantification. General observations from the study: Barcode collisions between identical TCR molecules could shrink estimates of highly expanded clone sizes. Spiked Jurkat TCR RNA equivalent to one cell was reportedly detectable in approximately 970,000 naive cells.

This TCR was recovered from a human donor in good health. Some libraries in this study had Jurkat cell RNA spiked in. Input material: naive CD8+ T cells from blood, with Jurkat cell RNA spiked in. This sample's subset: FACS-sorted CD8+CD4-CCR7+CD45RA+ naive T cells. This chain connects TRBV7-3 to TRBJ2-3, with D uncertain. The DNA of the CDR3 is TGTGCCAGCAGCTTAAGAGACGGCCGCACAGATACGCAGTATTTT. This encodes CASSLRDGRTDTQYF.